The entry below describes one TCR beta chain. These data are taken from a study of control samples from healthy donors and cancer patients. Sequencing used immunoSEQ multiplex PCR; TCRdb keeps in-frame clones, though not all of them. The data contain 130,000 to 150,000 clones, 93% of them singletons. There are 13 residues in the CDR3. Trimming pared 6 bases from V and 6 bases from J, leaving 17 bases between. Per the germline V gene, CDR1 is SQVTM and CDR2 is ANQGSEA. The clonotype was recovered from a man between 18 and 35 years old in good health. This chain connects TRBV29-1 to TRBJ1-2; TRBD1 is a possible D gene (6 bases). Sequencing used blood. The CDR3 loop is CSVDKTGLNGYTF. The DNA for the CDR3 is TGCAGCGTAGACAAAACAGGGTTAAATGGCTACACCTTC.